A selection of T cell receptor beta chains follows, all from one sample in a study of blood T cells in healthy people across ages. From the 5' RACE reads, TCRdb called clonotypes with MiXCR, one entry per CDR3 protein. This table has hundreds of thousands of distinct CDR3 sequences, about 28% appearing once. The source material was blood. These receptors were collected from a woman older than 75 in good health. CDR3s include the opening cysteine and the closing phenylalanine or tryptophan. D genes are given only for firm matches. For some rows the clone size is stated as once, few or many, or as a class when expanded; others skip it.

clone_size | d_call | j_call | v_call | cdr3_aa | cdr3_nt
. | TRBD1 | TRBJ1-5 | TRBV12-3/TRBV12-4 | CASQTGDQPQHF | TGTGCCAGTCAGACAGGGGACCAGCCCCAGCATTTT
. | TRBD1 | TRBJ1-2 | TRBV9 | CASSKRLQGTYTF | TGTGCCAGCAGCAAACGCCTACAGGGGACCTACACCTTC
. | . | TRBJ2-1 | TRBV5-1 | CASSLGTGTNYNEQFF | TGCGCCAGCAGCTTGGGGACCGGGACAAATTACAATGAGCAGTTCTTC
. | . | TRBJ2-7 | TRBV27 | CASRTGAVNEQYF | TGTGCCAGCAGGACGGGAGCGGTAAACGAGCAGTACTTC
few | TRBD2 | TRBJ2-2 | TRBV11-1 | CASSQQLASSGELFF | TGTGCCAGCAGCCAACAACTAGCGAGTTCCGGGGAGCTGTTTTTT
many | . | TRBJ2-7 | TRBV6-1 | CASSEVHGRGSYEQYF | TGTGCCAGCAGTGAAGTGCATGGTCGGGGTTCATACGAGCAGTACTTC
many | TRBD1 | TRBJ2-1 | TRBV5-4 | CASSLVGQHNEQFF | TGTGCCAGCAGCTTGGTGGGACAGCACAATGAGCAGTTCTTC
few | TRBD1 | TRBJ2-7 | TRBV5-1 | CASSSRPGTGEVGGLSYEQYF | TGCGCCAGCAGCTCGCGGCCTGGGACAGGGGAAGTTGGAGGGCTCTCCTACGAGCAGTACTTC
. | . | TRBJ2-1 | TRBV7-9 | CASSLEAAYNEQFF | TGTGCCAGCAGCTTAGAGGCAGCCTACAATGAGCAGTTCTTC
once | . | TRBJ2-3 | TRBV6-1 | CASRVSPYTDTQYF | TGTGCCAGCAGGGTTAGTCCTTACACAGATACGCAGTATTTT
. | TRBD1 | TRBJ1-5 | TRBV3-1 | CASSQGGQVRNQPRHF | TGTGCCAGCAGCCAAGGGGGACAGGTTCGGAATCAGCCCCGGCATTTT
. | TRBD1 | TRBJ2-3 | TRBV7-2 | CASSLRDRGRDTQYF | TGTGCCAGCAGCTTACGGGACAGGGGGAGGGATACGCAGTATTTT
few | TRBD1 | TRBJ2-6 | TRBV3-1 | CASSLPGQGPSGANVLTF | TGTGCCAGCAGCCTTCCGGGACAGGGGCCCTCTGGGGCCAACGTCCTGACTTTC
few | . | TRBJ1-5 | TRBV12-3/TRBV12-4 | CASSSQTGNNQPQHF | TGTGCCAGCAGTTCCCAAACAGGGAACAATCAGCCCCAGCATTTT
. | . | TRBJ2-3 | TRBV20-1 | CSARDPVALDTQYF | TGCAGTGCTAGAGACCCGGTCGCCCTAGATACGCAGTATTTT
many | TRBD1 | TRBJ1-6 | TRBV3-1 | CASSQEGQGAYSPLHF | TGTGCCAGCAGCCAAGAGGGACAGGGGGCATATTCACCCCTCCACTTT
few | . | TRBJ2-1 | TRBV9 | CASSVGIFLYEQFF | TGTGCCAGCAGCGTAGGGATTTTCTTATACGAGCAGTTCTTC
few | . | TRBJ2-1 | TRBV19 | CASSIDLIRGSMFF | TGTGCCAGTAGTATAGATCTAATACGGGGGAGCATGTTCTTC
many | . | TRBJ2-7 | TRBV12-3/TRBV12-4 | CASSSHGQGGSSSYEQYF | TGTGCCAGCAGTTCACATGGCCAGGGGGGCTCGAGCTCCTACGAGCAGTACTTC
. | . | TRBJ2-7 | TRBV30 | CTWSGIVDEQYF | TGTACCTGGAGCGGAATCGTGGACGAGCAGTACTTC
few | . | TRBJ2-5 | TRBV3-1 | CASSQPRIAGFLDEQYF | TGTGCCAGCAGCCAACCCCGAATCGCGGGGTTTTTGGATGAGCAGTACTTC
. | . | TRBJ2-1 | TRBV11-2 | CASSPSFGEKGVRSYNEQFF | TGTGCCAGCAGCCCGAGCTTCGGGGAGAAGGGGGTTCGATCCTACAATGAGCAGTTCTTC
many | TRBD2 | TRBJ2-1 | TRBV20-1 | CSAGGGLAGIYNEQFF | TGCAGTGCTGGGGGGGGCCTAGCGGGGATCTACAATGAGCAGTTCTTC
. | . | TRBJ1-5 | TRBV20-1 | CSARAGAPNQPQHF | TGCAGTGCTAGAGCAGGGGCCCCAAATCAGCCCCAGCATTTT
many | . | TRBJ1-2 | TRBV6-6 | CASSYSSRPLDTF | TGTGCCAGCAGTTACTCGAGTAGGCCGCTAGACACCTTC